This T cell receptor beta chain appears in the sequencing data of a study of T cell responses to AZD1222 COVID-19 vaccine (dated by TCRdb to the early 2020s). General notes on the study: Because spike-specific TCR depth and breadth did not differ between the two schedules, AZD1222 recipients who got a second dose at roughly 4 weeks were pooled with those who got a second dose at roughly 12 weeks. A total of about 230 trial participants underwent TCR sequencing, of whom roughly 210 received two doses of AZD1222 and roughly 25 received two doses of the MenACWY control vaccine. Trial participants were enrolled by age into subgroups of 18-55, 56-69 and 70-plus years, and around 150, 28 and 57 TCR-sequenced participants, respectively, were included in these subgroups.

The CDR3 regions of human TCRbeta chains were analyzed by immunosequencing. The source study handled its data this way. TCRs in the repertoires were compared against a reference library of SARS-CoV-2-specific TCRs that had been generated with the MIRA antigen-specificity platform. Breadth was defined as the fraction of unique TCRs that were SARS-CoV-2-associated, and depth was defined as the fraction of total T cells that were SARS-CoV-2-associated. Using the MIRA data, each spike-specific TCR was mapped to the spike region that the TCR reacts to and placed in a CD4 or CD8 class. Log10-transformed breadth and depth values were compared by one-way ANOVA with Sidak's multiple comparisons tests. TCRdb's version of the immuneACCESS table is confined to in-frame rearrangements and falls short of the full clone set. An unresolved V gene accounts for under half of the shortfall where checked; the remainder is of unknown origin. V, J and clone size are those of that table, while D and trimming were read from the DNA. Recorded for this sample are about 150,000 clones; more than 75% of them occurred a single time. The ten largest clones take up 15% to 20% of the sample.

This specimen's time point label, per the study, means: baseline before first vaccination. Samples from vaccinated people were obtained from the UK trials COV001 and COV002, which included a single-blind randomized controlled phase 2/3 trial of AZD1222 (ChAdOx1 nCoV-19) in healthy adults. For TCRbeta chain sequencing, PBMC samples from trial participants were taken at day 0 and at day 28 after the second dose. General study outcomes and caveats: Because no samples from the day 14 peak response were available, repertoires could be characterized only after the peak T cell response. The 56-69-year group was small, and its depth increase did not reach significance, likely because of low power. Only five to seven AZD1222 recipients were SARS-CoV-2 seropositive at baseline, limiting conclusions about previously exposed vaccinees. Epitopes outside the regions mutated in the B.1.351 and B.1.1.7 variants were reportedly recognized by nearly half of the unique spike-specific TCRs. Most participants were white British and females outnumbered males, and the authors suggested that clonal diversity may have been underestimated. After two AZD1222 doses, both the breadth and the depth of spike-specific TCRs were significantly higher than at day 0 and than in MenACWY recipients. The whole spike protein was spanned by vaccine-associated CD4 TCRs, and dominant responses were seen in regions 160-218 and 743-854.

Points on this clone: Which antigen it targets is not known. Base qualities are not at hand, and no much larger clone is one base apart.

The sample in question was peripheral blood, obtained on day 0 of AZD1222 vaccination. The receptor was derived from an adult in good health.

The CDR3 region reads CASSLGQRRVATNEKLFF. The DNA sequence is TGTGCCAGCAGCTTGGGACAGCGACGTGTTGCAACTAATGAAAAACTGTTTTTT. The sequence is built from TRBV13 and TRBJ1-4, and 7 bases in between align with TRBD1. Here V drops 3 bases and J drops 0 bases, and the junction holds 10 bases not matched to any gene. The CDR3 holds 18 amino acids from the cysteine to the phenylalanine. Just CDR3 DNA is preserved here, 54 bases in frame from base 1. The germline V gene (reference sequence) provides CDR1 PRHDT and CDR2 FYEKMQ.